These 26 T cell receptor beta chains share one sample of origin, sequenced in a study of neurological immune-mediated disorders. MiXCR was run by TCRdb on the 5' RACE reads, yielding one entry per CDR3 protein. The table shows some 38,000 distinct CDR3 sequences, with 3.5% to 4% occurring only once. Sequenced: PBMCs. The origin of the receptors is a man in his thirties or forties with multiple sclerosis.

This clonotype was seen repeatedly, ten times or more. The genes are TRBV7-2 and TRBJ1-2; tentatively, D is TRBD1 (6 bases). The CDR3 length is 11 residues. V was shortened by 1 base and J by 10 bases, with 7 bases between the two germline ends. Germline V CDR1 and CDR2: SGHTA, FQGNSA. CDR3 residues: CASSLDRAYTF. CDR3 DNA sequence: TGTGCCAGCAGCTTAGACAGGGCCTACACCTTC.

This clonotype was picked up many times. This chain connects TRBV20-1 to TRBJ2-7, with 8 positions matching TRBD1. After removal of 6 bases from V and 5 bases from J, the junction contained 12 bases not matched to a gene. This CDR3 spans 14 amino acids. Germline-derived CDR1 and CDR2 are DFQATT and SNEGSKA (reference sequence). CDR3 protein: CSATAGGAVHEQYF. The CDR3, as DNA: TGCAGTGCGACCGCAGGGGGCGCAGTCCACGAGCAGTACTTC.

This clonotype showed up many times. This rearrangement joins TRBV7-2 to TRBJ2-4; TRBD1 agrees at 10 bases. Germline V gene sequence: CDR1 SGHTA, CDR2 FQGNSA. The CDR3 loop spans 14 amino acids. V was pared by 7 bases and J by 10 bases, with 10 bases of the junction left unmatched. CDR3 in amino acids: CASNPVDRGFIQYF. For the CDR3, the DNA is TGTGCCAGCAACCCAGTGGACAGGGGGTTTATTCAGTACTTC.

The rearrangement links TRBV20-1 to TRBJ2-7, with D uncertain. The V and J ends lost 0 bases and 5 bases respectively, with 17 bases between them. Per the germline V gene, CDR1 is DFQATT and CDR2 is SNEGSKA (reference sequence). The CDR3 loop spans 15 amino acids. The DNA of the CDR3 is TGCAGTGCTAGAGATGCGTCGACTTTCAAGGACGAGCAGTACTTC. Translated, it gives CSARDASTFKDEQYF.

This chain's CDR3 is CASSFKGSSYEQYF. CDR3 bases: TGTGCCAGCAGCTTTAAAGGGAGCTCCTACGAGCAGTACTTC. This chain uses TRBV7-9 with TRBJ2-7; D is perhaps TRBD2 (5 bases). Between the trimmed V and J ends, which lost 3 bases and 0 bases, there was a span of 9 bases. From germline, CDR1 is SEHNR and CDR2 FQNEAQ (reference sequence). The CDR3 has 14 amino acids.

This clonotype was recorded at least ten times. The rearrangement joins TRBV28 to TRBJ1-3, with D unclear. Trimming removed 8 bases at V and 1 base at J, with 9 bases between. Germline CDR1 MDHEN, CDR2 SYDVKM. The CDR3 sequence is 13 residues long. CDR3 bases: TGTGCCAGCGTCGGCGGATCTGGAAACACCATATATTTT. It codes for CASVGGSGNTIYF. The entire variable domain, with the rest obtained from reference TRBV28 and TRBJ1-3, is as follows: DVKVTQSSRYLVKRTGEKVFLECVQDMDHENMFWYRQDPGLGLRLIYFSYDVKMKEKGDIPEGYSVSREKKERFSLILESASTNQTSMYLCASVGGSGNTIYFGEGSWLTVV.

This clonotype was counted ten times or more. The V gene is TRBV5-5, the J gene TRBJ2-7; D is perhaps TRBD1 or TRBD2 (5 bases each). The CDR3 has 16 residues. The germline CDR1 and CDR2 sequences are SGHKS and YYEKEE (reference sequence). The ends were cut back, 0 bases at V and 2 bases at J, with 15 bases in the middle. Here the CDR3 DNA reads TGTGCCAGCAGCTTGGGGTGGACACCGGGGACCTACGAGCAGTACTTC. This sequence encodes CASSLGWTPGTYEQYF.

This clonotype was seen ten or more times. V usage is TRBV10-3 and J usage is TRBJ1-1, with TRBD1 matching over 8 bases. V was clipped by 9 bases and J by 6 bases; unmatched bases: 6. Germline loops: CDR1 ENHRY, CDR2 SYGVKD. This CDR3 is 12 amino acids long. CDR3 sequence reads: CAIRVQGAEAFF. The CDR3 DNA reads TGTGCCATTAGAGTACAGGGGGCTGAAGCTTTCTTT.

At least ten counts were recorded for this clonotype. This chain uses TRBV10-3 with TRBJ2-1, with TRBD1 matching 7 bases. Germline V gene data show CDR1 as ENHRY and CDR2 as SYGVKD. The CDR3 covers 12 residues. V shed 6 bases and J 5 bases; nucleotides not matched to a gene: 1. The CDR3: CAISDRDNEQFF. Written as DNA, the CDR3 is TGTGCCATCAGCGACAGGGACAATGAGCAGTTCTTC.

This clonotype was detected ten times or more. The J gene is TRBJ2-7, the V gene TRBV3-1; D unresolved. CDR3 size: 13 residues. V dropped 4 bases and J dropped 6 bases, with 13 bases sitting between them. CDR1 and CDR2 from the germline V gene are LGHDT and YNNKEL (reference sequence). The CDR3, as DNA: TGTGCCAGCAGCCTTCAAGGTACGCCCGAGCAGTACTTC. This translates into CASSLQGTPEQYF.

This clonotype was seen at least ten times. The gene calls are TRBV15 and TRBJ1-4, with D perhaps TRBD1 (5 bases). The germline CDR1 and CDR2 sequences are LNHNV and YYDKDF (reference sequence). CDR3 size: 15 residues. V gave up 7 bases and J gave up 7 bases, with 19 bases separating them. CDR3 residues: CATTWLGGLGEKLFF. DNA for the CDR3: TGTGCCACCACCTGGCTTGGGGGTTTAGGTGAAAAACTGTTTTTT.

This clonotype was detected ten times or more. The rearrangement links TRBV7-2 to TRBJ2-3; D might be TRBD2 (6 bases). Germline CDR1 is SGHTA and CDR2 is FQGNSA. CDR3 length: 15 amino acids. Trimming stripped 4 bases from V and 2 bases from J, with 13 bases between. CDR3 sequence reads: CASSSQAGYTDTQYF. The CDR3 DNA reads as TGTGCCAGCAGCTCCCAAGCGGGCTACACAGATACGCAGTATTTT. The complete variable domain, with remaining parts taken from reference TRBV7-2 and TRBJ2-3, reads GAGVSQSPSNKVTEKGKDVELRCDPISGHTALYWYRQSLGQGLEFLIYFQGNSAPDKSGLPSDRFSAERTGGSVSTLTIQRTQQEDSAVYLCASSSQAGYTDTQYFGPGTRLTVL.

This clonotype was observed a handful of times. This chain uses TRBV7-2 with TRBJ2-7; tentatively, D is TRBD1 (5 bases). The CDR3 consists of 13 residues. Deletions cut 3 bases from V and 2 bases from J, with 8 bases between. The germline V gene encodes CDR1 SGHTA and CDR2 FQGNSA. This CDR3 reads CASSFPQAYEQYF. The CDR3 region has the DNA TGTGCCAGCAGCTTCCCACAGGCCTACGAGCAGTACTTC. Based on the CDR3 plus reference TRBV7-2 and TRBJ2-7, the full variable domain is GAGVSQSPSNKVTEKGKDVELRCDPISGHTALYWYRQSLGQGLEFLIYFQGNSAPDKSGLPSDRFSAERTGGSVSTLTIQRTQQEDSAVYLCASSFPQAYEQYFGPGTRLTVT.

The rearrangement uses TRBV20-1 and TRBJ1-5, with 8 nucleotides matching TRBD1. After removal of 6 bases from V and 6 bases from J, the junction contained 10 bases not matched to a gene. The CDR3 totals 14 residues. Germline V gene lookup returns CDR1 DFQATT and CDR2 SNEGSKA (reference sequence). The CDR3 is CSAPGTGGGQPQHF. CDR3 bases: TGCAGTGCACCGGGGACAGGAGGGGGTCAGCCCCAGCATTTT.

This clonotype was seen repeatedly, ten times or more. This chain links TRBV20-1 with TRBJ1-5; maybe TRBD1 (5 bases). Trimming removed 3 bases at V and 1 base at J, with 10 bases between. The CDR3 covers 14 residues. Germline CDR1 DFQATT, CDR2 SNEGSKA (reference sequence). CDR3 loop: CSASRDSSNQPQHF. CDR3 in DNA: TGCAGTGCTAGCCGCGACAGCAGCAATCAGCCCCAGCATTTT.

This chain uses TRBV20-1 with TRBJ1-6; 8 bases match TRBD1. Germline CDR1 reads DFQATT; CDR2 reads SNEGSKA (reference sequence). This CDR3 has 14 residues. CDR3 sequence reads: CSTMTGDYNSPLHF. CDR3 coding DNA: TGCAGCACCATGACAGGGGATTATAATTCACCCCTCCACTTT.

This clonotype was seen at least ten times. The chain is built from TRBV20-1 and TRBJ1-2; no reliable D call. Trimming cost V 2 bases and J 8 bases, with 21 bases left between them. From germline, CDR1 is DFQATT and CDR2 SNEGSKA (reference sequence). This CDR3 is built from 15 residues. The CDR3, as DNA: TGCAGTGCTAGAAGGCACGAAGCCGACTATGGGGGCTACACCTTC. The encoded protein is CSARRHEADYGGYTF.

This clonotype showed up many times. This rearrangement joins TRBV7-9 to TRBJ1-6; 9 bases agree with TRBD1. Germline V CDR1 and CDR2: SEHNR, FQNEAQ (reference sequence). V trimming: 5 bases; J trimming: 10 bases; junction bases outside the gene matches: 9. This CDR3 region has 15 residues. Here the CDR3 DNA reads TGTGCCAGCAGCCCAACCGGGACAGGGACGTCACCCCTCCACTTT. Translated: CASSPTGTGTSPLHF.

This clonotype has at least ten counts. The chain recombines TRBV5-6 with TRBJ2-1; 8 bases line up with TRBD1. The germline V gene has CDR1 SGHDT and CDR2 YYEEEE. V was pared by 6 bases and J by 3 bases, with 5 bases of the junction left unmatched. The CDR3 consists of 14 residues. This CDR3 is CASNPDRGYNEQFF. The DNA for the CDR3 is TGTGCCAGCAACCCCGACAGGGGCTACAATGAGCAGTTCTTC.

The sample holds many counts of this clonotype. The J gene is TRBJ2-1, the V gene TRBV20-1; no clear D gene. The CDR3 runs 15 residues. The germline V and J ends were trimmed by 1 base and 5 bases, with 15 bases remaining between them. Germline assignment: CDR1 DFQATT and CDR2 SNEGSKA (reference sequence). The CDR3 DNA follows: TGCAGTGCTAGAGCTTCGGATAGGGTGGACAATGAGCAGTTCTTC. It translates to CSARASDRVDNEQFF.

Ten or more counts support this clonotype. The V gene is TRBV24-1, the J gene TRBJ2-2; possible D gene TRBD2, 5 bases. Germline CDR1 KGHDR, CDR2 SFDVKD. The CDR3 is 14 residues long. Trimming removed 6 bases from V and 5 bases from J, with 12 bases in between. Here the CDR3 reads CATSTSPGTGELFF. The CDR3 nucleotides read TGTGCCACCAGTACCTCGCCGGGGACCGGGGAGCTGTTTTTT.

This clonotype was picked up many times. V gene TRBV5-1 combines with J gene TRBJ2-1; maybe TRBD2 (7 bases). The V gene lost 4 bases and the J gene lost 8 bases, with 19 bases spanning the gap. This CDR3 contains 15 residues. CDR1 is SGHRS, CDR2 YFSETQ, per germline. Here the CDR3 DNA reads TGCGCCAGCAGCCGCGGGGGCCAGGAAAGCTATGAGCAGTTCTTC. Translated: CASSRGGQESYEQFF.

The chain uses TRBV5-1 and TRBJ2-5; the D is unclear. Germline CDR1 reads SGHRS; CDR2 reads YFSETQ. The CDR3 contains 14 residues. Trimming stripped 0 bases from V and 3 bases from J, with 9 bases between. CDR3 in amino acids: CASSLVAEKETQYF. The CDR3, as DNA: TGCGCCAGCAGCTTGGTGGCAGAGAAAGAGACCCAGTACTTC.

The sample holds many counts of this clonotype. The V gene is TRBV20-1, the J gene TRBJ2-1; TRBD1 might be the D (6 bases). V was pared by 4 bases and J by 1 base, with 17 bases between. The CDR3 is 16 residues long. Germline V gives CDR1 DFQATT, CDR2 SNEGSKA (reference sequence). The CDR3 region has the DNA TGCAGTGCTAAGACCCTGGTGGGGGCTTCCTACAATGAGCAGTTCTTC. It yields the protein CSAKTLVGASYNEQFF.

This clonotype was counted ten times or more. The gene calls are TRBV7-2 and TRBJ2-7; possibly TRBD1 for D (5 bases). The CDR3 has 12 amino acids. V was cut by 5 bases and J by 3 bases, with 8 bases left in between. The germline CDR1 and CDR2 sequences are SGHTA and FQGNSA. Here the CDR3 reads CASSGHRYEQYF. The DNA for the CDR3 is TGTGCCAGCAGCGGACACCGCTACGAGCAGTACTTC.

This clonotype has more than one count but fewer than ten. This chain joins TRBV7-9 and TRBJ1-5; 9 nucleotides align to TRBD1. Germline trimming cut 5 bases from V and 7 bases from J; bases unmatched to any gene: 9. The CDR3 covers 15 residues. Looked up from germline, CDR1 is SEHNR and CDR2 is FQNEAQ (reference sequence). The CDR3 spells CASSGTGTGRQPQHF. CDR3 DNA sequence: TGTGCCAGCAGCGGAACTGGGACAGGGAGACAGCCCCAGCATTTT.